The 18 T cell receptor beta chains in this list originate from one sample, sequenced in a study of OX40 agonist ivuxolimab in advanced cancers. Generated by immunoSEQ multiplex PCR, the TCRdb table keeps only in-frame clones and is missing some. Of tens of thousands of clones listed, roughly 82% are singletons. The specimen was CD4+ or CD8+ T cells sorted from blood, collected in a trial of the OX40 agonist ivuxolimab. These receptor sequences come from an adult with an advanced solid tumor such as melanoma, head and neck, liver or kidney cancer.

The V call is TRBV28, the J call TRBJ1-4, with D perhaps matching TRBD1 (6 bases). The CDR3 extends over 15 amino acids. The V gene lost 6 bases and the J gene lost 3 bases, with 14 bases spanning the gap. CDR1 MDHEN and CDR2 SYDVKM come from the germline V gene. CDR3 nucleotide sequence: TGTGCCAGCAGCCCCTTTTACAGGGCTAATGAAAAACTGTTTTTT. It codes for CASSPFYRANEKLFF.

The rearrangement uses TRBV7-9 and TRBJ1-3; a weak D match, TRBD1 (6 bases). The germline CDR1 and CDR2 sequences are SEHNR and FQNEAQ (reference sequence). Between the trimmed V and J ends, which lost 9 bases and 0 bases, there was a span of 9 bases. CDR3 length: 13 amino acids. The CDR3 sequence is CASQGYSGNTIYF. CDR3 in DNA: TGTGCCAGTCAGGGGTACTCTGGAAACACCATATATTTT.

The chain links TRBV4-3 to TRBJ1-3; D ambiguous. The CDR3 is made up of 17 amino acids. V lost 0 bases and J 0 bases, leaving 12 bases between the germline ends. Germline V gives CDR1 LGHNA, CDR2 YSLEER. The CDR3 nucleotides read TGCGCCAGCAGCCAAGATCAGCGACTGATCTCTGGAAACACCATATATTTT. This translates into CASSQDQRLISGNTIYF.

DNA for the CDR3: TGTGCCAGCAGCCCGGCCTATCGGACACCTGGGGCCAACGTCCTGACTTTC. Its protein is CASSPAYRTPGANVLTF. The chain couples TRBV7-9 to TRBJ2-6, with a weak D call TRBD1 (5 bases). V dropped 5 bases and J dropped 2 bases, with 16 bases sitting between them. Germline values: CDR1 SEHNR, CDR2 FQNEAQ (reference sequence). The CDR3 sequence is 17 residues long. The whole variable domain, remainder taken from reference TRBV7-9 and TRBJ2-6, is DTGVSQNPRHKITKRGQNVTFRCDPISEHNRLYWYRQTLGQGPEFLTYFQNEAQLEKSRLLSDRFSAERPKGSFSTLEIQRTEQGDSAMYLCASSPAYRTPGANVLTFGAGSRLTVL.

The chain couples TRBV7-2 to TRBJ2-2, with 7 bases matching TRBD1. CDR1 and CDR2 (germline): SGHTA, FQGNSA. V gave up 3 bases and J gave up 6 bases; unmatched junction bases: 7. This CDR3 is 15 amino acids long. The CDR3 sequence is CASSFRQGKAGELFF. In nucleotides, the CDR3 is TGTGCCAGCAGCTTCAGACAGGGTAAGGCCGGGGAGCTGTTTTTT.

The V and J genes are TRBV6-1 and TRBJ1-5; 7 bases fit TRBD1. Germline V gene sequence: CDR1 MNHNS, CDR2 SASEGT. With 10 bases clipped from V and 7 bases from J, the junction kept 10 bases outside the gene matches. The CDR3 has 13 amino acids. The CDR3 DNA reads as TGTGCCACCGCTAGACAGGGCGCACAGCCCCAGCATTTT. Translated: CATARQGAQPQHF.

A note on this clone: Other nucleotide sequences from this sample produce the same CDR3. The rearrangement links TRBV5-1 to TRBJ2-1; perhaps TRBD2 as D (6 bases). V was clipped by 4 bases and J by 2 bases, with 28 bases between them. The length of the CDR3 is 20 residues. CDR1 is SGHRS, CDR2 YFSETQ, per germline. CDR3 region: CASSLLPWAASGGTYNEQFF. The CDR3 DNA is TGCGCCAGCAGCCTACTCCCCTGGGCGGCTAGTGGGGGGACCTACAATGAGCAGTTCTTC.

V gene TRBV28 combines with J gene TRBJ1-1; weak D call: TRBD1 (5 bases). The CDR3 is 13 residues long. The V and J ends lost 6 bases and 4 bases respectively, with 12 bases between them. Germline V gene lookup returns CDR1 MDHEN and CDR2 SYDVKM. CDR3 region: CASSLGGGTEAFF. CDR3 nucleotide sequence: TGTGCCAGCAGCCTCGGGGGAGGCACTGAAGCTTTCTTT.

This clone has only one observation. This chain uses TRBV21-1 with TRBJ1-2; TRBD1, the D gene given by the table, was not confirmed from the DNA. TRBV21-1 constitutes a pseudogene. The CDR3 runs to 18 residues. In DNA form, the CDR3 reads TGTGCCAGCAGCAAATTTCGGGGACAGATAGAAACCCCCTATGGCTACACCTTC. This codes for CASSKFRGQIETPYGYTF.

The V call is TRBV15, the J call TRBJ2-7; 12 positions agree with TRBD2. CDR1 and CDR2 from the germline V gene are LNHNV and YYDKDF (reference sequence). With V trimmed by 8 bases and J by 4 bases, 3 bases remained unmatched. This CDR3 contains 13 residues. CDR3 DNA: TGTGCCACCCGGACTAGCGGGGCGTACGAGCAGTACTTC. Amino acid sequence: CATRTSGAYEQYF.

In this sample, this clone turned up a few times. The chain recombines TRBV9 with TRBJ2-3; no clear D. V was pared by 0 bases and J by 0 bases, with 11 bases between. Germline assignment: CDR1 SGDLS and CDR2 YYNGEE. CDR3 size: 16 residues. CDR3 amino acids: CASSVGGSTSTDTQYF. The CDR3 DNA reads as TGTGCCAGCAGCGTAGGAGGTAGCACAAGCACAGATACGCAGTATTTT.

Here the CDR3 DNA reads TGTGCCAGCAGCTTAGGGGCGGGATTTACGGATACGCAGTATTTT. It encodes CASSLGAGFTDTQYF. The rearrangement joins TRBV13 to TRBJ2-3; the D gene is possibly TRBD2 (6 bases). V was trimmed by 0 bases and J by 6 bases, leaving 13 bases between them. The CDR3 runs to 15 residues. Germline-derived CDR1 and CDR2 are PRHDT and FYEKMQ (reference sequence).

This chain uses TRBV19 with TRBJ2-2, with TRBD1 matching 10 bases. Looked up from germline, CDR1 is LNHDA and CDR2 is SQIVND (reference sequence). The CDR3 length is 15 residues. The V segment lost 2 bases and the J segment 5 bases; nucleotides outside the gene matches: 2. The chain's CDR3 is CASSIKDRGTGELFF. The CDR3 DNA is TGTGCCAGTAGTATAAAGGACAGGGGGACCGGGGAGCTGTTTTTT.

J is TRBJ2-2 and V is TRBV6-4; possible D gene TRBD2, 6 bases. Germline loops: CDR1 MRHNA, CDR2 SNTAGT. The CDR3 runs to 14 residues. The V and J ends lost 6 bases and 3 bases respectively, with 11 bases between them. The CDR3 is CASRILADTGELFF. The CDR3 region has the DNA TGTGCCAGCAGAATTTTAGCGGACACCGGGGAGCTGTTTTTT.

The chain has TRBV7-9 and TRBJ2-3; a weak D match, TRBD1 (5 bases). The length of the CDR3 is 14 residues. V lost 2 bases to trimming and J lost 1 base, with 7 bases between them. Germline V lookup: CDR1 SEHNR, CDR2 FQNEAQ (reference sequence). For the CDR3, the DNA is TGTGCCAGCAGCTTAATACAGGGCACAGATACGCAGTATTTT. Protein product: CASSLIQGTDTQYF. Combining the CDR3 with reference TRBV7-9 and TRBJ2-3 gives the whole variable domain DTGVSQNPRHKITKRGQNVTFRCDPISEHNRLYWYRQTLGQGPEFLTYFQNEAQLEKSRLLSDRFSAERPKGSFSTLEIQRTEQGDSAMYLCASSLIQGTDTQYFGPGTRLTVL.

This clone appeared a single time. Other DNA sequences in the same sample also yield this CDR3. Here the CDR3 DNA reads TGTGCCAGCAGCGATCGTCCGAGCTCCTACGAGCAGTACTTC. Translated: CASSDRPSSYEQYF. The genes are TRBV11-3 and TRBJ2-7, with D unresolved. The CDR3 is 14 residues long. V was clipped by 5 bases and J by 0 bases, with 11 bases between them. Germline V gene sequence: CDR1 SGHNT, CDR2 YENEEA.

The chain employs TRBV5-4 and TRBJ1-1; a weak D match, TRBD1 (6 bases). Between the trimmed V and J ends, which lost 0 bases and 0 bases, there was a span of 12 bases. The germline CDR1 and CDR2 sequences are SGHNT and YYREEE (reference sequence). The CDR3 length is 16 residues. The CDR3 DNA reads as TGTGCCAGCAGCTTGGACCCGAGGGGGATGAACACTGAAGCTTTCTTT. Amino acids: CASSLDPRGMNTEAFF.

V usage is TRBV30 and J usage is TRBJ1-4; no firm D call. The CDR3 runs 13 residues. V gave up 2 bases and J gave up 1 base, with 5 bases separating them. Germline assignment: CDR1 GTSNPN and CDR2 SVGIG (reference sequence). The CDR3 DNA sequence: TGTGCCTGGAGTAAGGAAACTAATGAAAAACTGTTTTTT. Its protein is CAWSKETNEKLFF.